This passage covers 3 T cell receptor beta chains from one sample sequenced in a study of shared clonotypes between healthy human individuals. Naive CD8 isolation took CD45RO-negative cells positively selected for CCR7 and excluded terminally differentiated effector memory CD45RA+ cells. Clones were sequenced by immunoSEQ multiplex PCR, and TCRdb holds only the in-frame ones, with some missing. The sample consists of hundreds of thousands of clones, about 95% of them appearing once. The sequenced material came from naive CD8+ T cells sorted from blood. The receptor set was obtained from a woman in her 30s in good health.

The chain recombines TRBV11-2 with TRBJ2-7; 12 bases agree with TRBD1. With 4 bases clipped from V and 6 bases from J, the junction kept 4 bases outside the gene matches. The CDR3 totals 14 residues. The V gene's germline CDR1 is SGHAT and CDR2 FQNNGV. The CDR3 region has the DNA TGTGCCAGCAGCTCCGGGACAGGGGGCGCCGAGCAGTACTTC. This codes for CASSSGTGGAEQYF.

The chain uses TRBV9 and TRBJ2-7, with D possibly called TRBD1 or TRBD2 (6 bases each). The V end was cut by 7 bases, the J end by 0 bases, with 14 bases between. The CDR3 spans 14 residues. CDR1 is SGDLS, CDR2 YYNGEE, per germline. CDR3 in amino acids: CASSPGGLSYEQYF. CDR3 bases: TGTGCCAGCTCCCCCGGGGGCCTCTCCTACGAGCAGTACTTC.

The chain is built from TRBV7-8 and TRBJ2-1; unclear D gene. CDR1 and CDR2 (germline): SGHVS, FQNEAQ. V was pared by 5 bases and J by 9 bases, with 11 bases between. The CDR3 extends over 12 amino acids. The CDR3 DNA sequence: TGTGCCAGCAGCCCCCCTCCCAGTGAGCAGTTCTTC. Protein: CASSPPPSEQFF.